The rows below give T cell receptor beta chains drawn from one sample of a study of T cells in Graves' hyperthyroidism and ophthalmopathy. One entry per CDR3 protein, called by TCRdb with MiXCR from the multiplex PCR reads. The sample comprises about 560,000 distinct CDR3 sequences, under 60% of which are singletons, and roughly 8.2% rests with the top ten. Source material: peripheral blood or thyroid tissue (not recorded which). The receptors here all came from a woman under 30 with Graves' hyperthyroidism. Both conserved end residues are part of each CDR3. The D gene is left open where the match is weak. Size is stated for part of the rows, as once, few or many counts, or as a class when the clone is expanded.

size: -
V: TRBV4-3
J: TRBJ2-6
D: -
DNA: TGCGCCAGCAGCCAAGGGCGCACCTATGGGGCCAACGTCCTGACTTTC
CDR3: CASSQGRTYGANVLTF

size: many
V: TRBV29-1
J: TRBJ1-3
D: -
DNA: TGCAGCGTTGATGGACAGAACTCTGGAAACACCATATATTTT
CDR3: CSVDGQNSGNTIYF

size: -
V: TRBV10-3
J: TRBJ1-1
D: -
DNA: TGTGCCACCAGTGTTAGGACGCGAGTTGAAGCTTTCTTCGAAGCTTTCTTT
CDR3: CATSVRTRVEAFFEAFF

size: -
V: TRBV25-1
J: TRBJ1-2
D: TRBD1
DNA: TGTGCCTGCAGCGCAAGGACAGGGGGTCGCTATGGCTACACCTTC
CDR3: CACSARTGGRYGYTF

size: -
V: TRBV7-9
J: TRBJ1-1
D: TRBD1
DNA: TGTGCCAGCAACCGACAGGGGATGGCGAACACTGAAGCTTTCTTT
CDR3: CASNRQGMANTEAFF

size: -
V: TRBV2
J: TRBJ2-2
D: TRBD2
DNA: TGTGCCAGCAGTACGGGACTACTAAACACCGGGGAGCTGTTTTTT
CDR3: CASSTGLLNTGELFF

size: -
V: TRBV2
J: TRBJ2-7
D: TRBD2
DNA: TGTGCCAGCAGTAGGGGGACTAGCGGGATGAGGTACGAGCAGTACTTC
CDR3: CASSRGTSGMRYEQYF

size: -
V: TRBV10-3
J: TRBJ2-7
D: -
DNA: TGTGCCAGCAGTGGGGTAGTCCCTTGGGAGCAGTACTTC
CDR3: CASSGVVPWEQYF

size: -
V: TRBV5-1
J: TRBJ1-1
D: -
DNA: TGCGCCAGCAGCTTCCTAGGGGACATGAACACTGAAGCTTTCTTT
CDR3: CASSFLGDMNTEAFF

size: once
V: TRBV25-1
J: TRBJ1-1
D: -
DNA: TGTGCCAGCAGCCAAGTAGGGCAAAAGAACACTGAAGCTTTCTTT
CDR3: CASSQVGQKNTEAFF

size: -
V: TRBV20-1
J: TRBJ2-5
D: TRBD1
DNA: TGCAGTGCTAGAAACAGCTTGGACAGGGCAGAGACCCAGTACTTC
CDR3: CSARNSLDRAETQYF

size: -
V: TRBV2
J: TRBJ1-1
D: -
DNA: TGTGCCAGCCGCAGGGGATGGGGAGCTTTCTTT
CDR3: CASRRGWGAFF

size: -
V: TRBV20-1
J: TRBJ2-5
D: -
DNA: TGCAGTGCTAGAGACTCTTCGGGGGGCTCGTCCCCCATTGATGAGACCCAGTACTTC
CDR3: CSARDSSGGSSPIDETQYF

size: once
V: TRBV7-2
J: TRBJ1-1
D: TRBD1
DNA: TGTGCCAGCAGTCATCGGGACAGGCAGGCTGAAGCTTTCTTT
CDR3: CASSHRDRQAEAFF

size: many
V: TRBV2
J: TRBJ2-7
D: -
DNA: TGTGCCAGCAGTGAACTGGTCCCGAGCTCCTACGAGCAGTACTTC
CDR3: CASSELVPSSYEQYF

size: -
V: TRBV7-2
J: TRBJ2-7
D: -
DNA: TGTGCCAGCAGCCCCGGCGGATCCGGTTTCTACGAGCAGTACTTC
CDR3: CASSPGGSGFYEQYF

size: -
V: TRBV5-6
J: TRBJ1-4
D: -
DNA: TGTGCCAGCAGCTTGGACTTAAGTAATGAAAAACTGTTTTTT
CDR3: CASSLDLSNEKLFF

size: -
V: TRBV12-3/TRBV12-4
J: TRBJ1-4
D: -
DNA: TGTGCCAGCAGAGACAGTACTAATGAAAAACTGTTTTTT
CDR3: CASRDSTNEKLFF

size: -
V: TRBV25-1
J: TRBJ1-6
D: -
DNA: TGTGCCAGCCCGACGGAGGGTTCACCCCTCCACTTT
CDR3: CASPTEGSPLHF

size: -
V: TRBV12-5
J: TRBJ1-4
D: -
DNA: TGTGCTAGTGGCCCCGCGGGTGAGGGTGGACTGTTTTTT
CDR3: CASGPAGEGGLFF

size: few
V: TRBV2
J: TRBJ2-7
D: TRBD1
DNA: TGTGCCAGCAGTCGAGCCAACCGGGACAGCTCCTACGAGCAGTACTTC
CDR3: CASSRANRDSSYEQYF

size: -
V: TRBV6-5
J: TRBJ2-7
D: -
DNA: TGTGCCAGCCAACTTGACAGGATCTACGAGCAGTACTTC
CDR3: CASQLDRIYEQYF

size: -
V: TRBV29-1
J: TRBJ2-2
D: TRBD1
DNA: TGCAGCGTTGAAGGGGACAGGGGGAACACCGGGGAGCTGTTTTTT
CDR3: CSVEGDRGNTGELFF

size: -
V: TRBV7-9
J: TRBJ2-6
D: -
DNA: TGTGCCAGCAGCTTAGTTCGGGTTGGGGCCAACGTCCTGACTTTC
CDR3: CASSLVRVGANVLTF

size: -
V: TRBV2
J: TRBJ1-5
D: -
DNA: TGTGCCAGCGGGGCAGGGTCCCAGCATTTT
CDR3: CASGAGSQHF

size: many
V: TRBV15
J: TRBJ1-5
D: -
DNA: TGTGCCACCAGCAGAGGTAGAGACAGCAATCAGCCCCAGCATTTT
CDR3: CATSRGRDSNQPQHF

size: -
V: TRBV20-1
J: TRBJ2-7
D: -
DNA: TGCAGTGCTAGAGATTCCCCTAGCGCCTACGAGCAGTACTTC
CDR3: CSARDSPSAYEQYF

size: once
V: TRBV11-1
J: TRBJ2-2
D: -
DNA: TGTGCCAGCAGCCAAGAGATACCGTACACCGGGGAGCTGTTTTTT
CDR3: CASSQEIPYTGELFF

size: many
V: TRBV2
J: TRBJ2-7
D: -
DNA: TGTGCCAGCAGTCCGTACAGGGCCGAGCAGTACTTC
CDR3: CASSPYRAEQYF

size: -
V: TRBV4-3
J: TRBJ1-1
D: TRBD1
DNA: TGCGCCAGCAGCCGTAGGGACAGGGATCACACTGAAGCTTTCTTT
CDR3: CASSRRDRDHTEAFF

size: many
V: TRBV10-3
J: TRBJ1-1
D: TRBD1
DNA: TGTGCCATCAGTGAGTCCGAGGGGGCCGTCGCTGAAGCTTTCTTT
CDR3: CAISESEGAVAEAFF

size: -
V: TRBV25-1
J: TRBJ1-1
D: -
DNA: TGTGCCAGCATTACCCTGGGCCTATACAATGAAGCTTTCTTT
CDR3: CASITLGLYNEAFF

size: -
V: TRBV6-1
J: TRBJ1-1
D: -
DNA: TGTGCCAGCAGTGAGGATTATAGCATGAACACTGAAGCTTTCTTT
CDR3: CASSEDYSMNTEAFF

size: -
V: TRBV7-2
J: TRBJ2-5
D: -
DNA: TGTGCCAGCAGTGATTCCGGGGCGGATCAGCCCCAGTACTTC
CDR3: CASSDSGADQPQYF

size: -
V: TRBV6-1
J: TRBJ2-5
D: -
DNA: TGTGCCAGCAAAACCAACGTACGGGGGCAAGAGACCCAGTACTTC
CDR3: CASKTNVRGQETQYF

size: -
V: TRBV20-1
J: TRBJ2-7
D: -
DNA: TGCAGTGCTCAGGGAGCTGACGAGCAGTACTTC
CDR3: CSAQGADEQYF

size: -
V: TRBV29-1
J: TRBJ1-2
D: TRBD1
DNA: TGCAGCGTCGGACAGGCGGGTCATGGCTACACCTTC
CDR3: CSVGQAGHGYTF

size: few
V: TRBV19
J: TRBJ1-2
D: -
DNA: TGTGCCAGTACCTTCTCCGGTTCCTATGGCTACACCTTC
CDR3: CASTFSGSYGYTF

size: -
V: TRBV14
J: TRBJ2-7
D: TRBD2
DNA: TGTGCCAGCAGCCAAGACATAGGCGGGAGGGGCGAGCAGTACTTC
CDR3: CASSQDIGGRGEQYF

size: once
V: TRBV5-4
J: TRBJ2-7
D: -
DNA: TGTGCCAGCAGGAATGAGGGATCCTCCTACGAGCAGTACTTC
CDR3: CASRNEGSSYEQYF

size: -
V: TRBV20-1
J: TRBJ1-5
D: -
DNA: TGCAGTGCTAGAGAAGGAGGGGGAAGTCAGCCCCAGCATTTT
CDR3: CSAREGGGSQPQHF

size: -
V: TRBV10-3
J: TRBJ2-2
D: -
DNA: TGTGCCATCAGGGGACTGGGGAACACCGGGGAGCTGTTTTTT
CDR3: CAIRGLGNTGELFF

size: -
V: TRBV20-1
J: TRBJ1-1
D: TRBD1
DNA: TGCAGTGCTAGAGATCATAGCAGGGGGGACACTGAAGCTTTCTTT
CDR3: CSARDHSRGDTEAFF

size: -
V: TRBV20-1
J: TRBJ2-5
D: -
DNA: TGCAGCTCTCCCATTCCGGGGGCCCAAGAGACCCAGTACTTC
CDR3: CSSPIPGAQETQYF

size: -
V: TRBV20-1
J: TRBJ1-1
D: -
DNA: TGCAGTGCTAAAAACTCGGGACTGTGGAACACTGAAGCTTTCTTT
CDR3: CSAKNSGLWNTEAFF

size: -
V: TRBV10-3
J: TRBJ2-5
D: TRBD2
DNA: TGTGCCATCAGTGCTTCGACTAGCGGGAGTCGGTATCCGACCCAGTACTTC
CDR3: CAISASTSGSRYPTQYF

size: few
V: TRBV2
J: TRBJ2-7
D: -
DNA: TGTGCCAGCACCGTAAGGTTAGGGGCCTACGAGCAGTACTTC
CDR3: CASTVRLGAYEQYF

size: -
V: TRBV20-1
J: TRBJ1-1
D: TRBD1
DNA: TGCAGTGCCGAAACCGACAGGGCGAACACTGAAGCTTTCTTT
CDR3: CSAETDRANTEAFF

size: many
V: TRBV19
J: TRBJ1-6
D: -
DNA: TGTGCCAGTAATCGGGCCGGGGGAGATAATTCACCCCTCCACTTT
CDR3: CASNRAGGDNSPLHF

size: -
V: TRBV7-9
J: TRBJ2-7
D: -
DNA: TGTGCCAGCAGCTTGGACTTAAACAACGAGCAGTACTTC
CDR3: CASSLDLNNEQYF

size: few
V: TRBV5-4
J: TRBJ1-1
D: -
DNA: TGTGCCAGCAGCACGGTTGGAGTGAACACTGAAGCTTTCTTT
CDR3: CASSTVGVNTEAFF

size: many
V: TRBV20-1
J: TRBJ2-7
D: -
DNA: TGCAGTGCTAGGGAGGTGAGGCCCGAGCAGTACTTC
CDR3: CSAREVRPEQYF